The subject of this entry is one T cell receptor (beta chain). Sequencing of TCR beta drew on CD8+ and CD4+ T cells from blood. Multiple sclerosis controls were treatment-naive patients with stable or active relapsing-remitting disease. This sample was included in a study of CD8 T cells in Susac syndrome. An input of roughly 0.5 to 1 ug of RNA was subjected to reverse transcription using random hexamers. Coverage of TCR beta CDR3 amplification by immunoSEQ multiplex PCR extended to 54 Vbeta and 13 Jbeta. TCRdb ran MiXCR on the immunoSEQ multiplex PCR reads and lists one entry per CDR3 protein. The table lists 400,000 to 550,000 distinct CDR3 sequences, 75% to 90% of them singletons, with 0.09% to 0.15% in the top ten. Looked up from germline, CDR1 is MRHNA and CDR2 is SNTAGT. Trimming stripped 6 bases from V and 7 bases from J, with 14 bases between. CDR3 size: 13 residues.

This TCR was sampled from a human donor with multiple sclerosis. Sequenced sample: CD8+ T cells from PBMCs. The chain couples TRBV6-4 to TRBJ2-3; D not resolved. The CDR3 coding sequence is TGTGCCAGCAGCCTTACTGTCGGAAATACGCAGTATTTT. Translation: CASSLTVGNTQYF.